This TCR beta chain was identified during a study of cytomegalovirus exposure and HLA in healthy donors (dated by TCRdb to 2016 to 2017). For the wider study: An earlier analysis of roughly 570 of the donors reported 276 Gb of sequence data and roughly 120 million unique TCR beta sequences obtained from around 180 million T cells. Approximately 300 gigabases of sequencing data and around 85 million unique TCR sequences made up an early release that covered approximately 700 HLA-typed donors. Because of strong linkage in the cohort, five DR-DQ haplotypes were treated as single units for association and clustering. The later analysis used no new phenotypic data to find candidate immune exposures, relying instead on TCR beta sequences and their occurrence across donors. Both class I and class II loci were covered by HLA typing, at four-digit resolution. The T cell repertoires of roughly 660 subjects were profiled by immunosequencing and related to cytomegalovirus serostatus. Among some 410 genotyped donors of the cohort, an average of roughly 230,000 unique TCR beta nucleotide sequences was sequenced per donor, of which about 19% were non-productive. Among the roughly 410 genotyped donors, more than 70% belonged to the genetic ancestry cluster associated with self-reported Caucasian donors. To predict cytomegalovirus infection status, the study brought together high-throughput TCR immunosequencing, statistical association of individual TCRs with disease status, and machine learning. The study aimed to test whether signatures of past pathogen exposure could be identified by cataloging public T cell receptors. In a later analysis, previously published TCR beta repertoires from some 640 donors were re-analyzed and high-resolution HLA genotyping was added so that TCR occurrence patterns could be studied. An earlier analysis of around 580 of the donors used high-throughput TCR beta sequencing to judge whether each TCR beta V gene segment behaved as functional or pseudogenic. Typing coverage varied by locus: roughly 629-640 donors for A, B, C, DRB1 and DQB1; roughly 520 for DQA1; about 600 for DPA1; around 490 for DPB1. Every repertoire in the discovery cohort had been generated on one and the same sequencing platform. Donor age, sex, ethnicity and CMV serostatus were compiled alongside the repertoire data. A later genetic analysis used genome-wide SNP genotypes for about 65% of the roughly 670 donors, treating that subset as a discovery cohort. A separate validation cohort of about 110 different subjects was used in addition to the approximately 670-subject first cohort.

V lost 3 bases and J lost 7 bases; the stretch between them is 9 bases long. Including the terminal cysteine and phenylalanine, the CDR3 comprises 11 residues. Only the CDR3 portion is preserved as DNA: 33 bases, with reading frame beginning at the first base. CDR1 and CDR2 are drawn from the germline V gene: SQVTM, ANQGSEA. In this sample, this clone turned up once. Its antigen is currently not known. The sample holds no much larger clone one base away, and base qualities are not on file. Overall study results and their limits: This cohort had only TCR beta chains sequenced, and the lack of alpha or paired-chain data limited which features could be detected. V-gene and J-gene trimming of TCR beta chains was associated with a missense DCLRE1C variant in a later genetic analysis, and the association was replicated in an independent cohort. Some IMGT-functional V segments, including TRBV6-2 and TRBV6-3, could not be distinguished by the 87-base-pair reads and were therefore excluded. Three of the identified cytomegalovirus-associated TCR beta chains were confirmed in vitro to be specific for cytomegalovirus antigens. A later analysis found that most CMV-associated TCR beta chains appeared HLA-restricted, with HLA associations seemingly driven largely by CMV exposure. Sequencing depth was assumed to be roughly uniform across donors in the presence/absence analyses, though that assumption may not hold. At a false discovery rate of 0.05, a later analysis linked fewer than 20,000 TCR beta sequences to specific HLA alleles. Broadly in line with IMGT annotations, most TCR beta V segments showed up in productive rearrangements about 87% or about 30% of the time in an earlier analysis of approximately 600 of the donors. Most TCR sequences were seen in very few donors, while some public TCRs were found in many individuals. The study gave a list of under 200 TCR beta chains associated with cytomegalovirus. CMV serostatus was the only immune exposure information available for the cohort. A group of highly shared sequence variants was considered likely to be a technical artifact of the sequencing pipeline. Correlated functional status among segregating V segments might be attributable to linkage disequilibrium, but an unknown experimental factor could not be ruled out. Several of the top co-occurrence clusters appeared to be linked to parvovirus B19, influenza, CMV and Epstein-Barr virus, according to a later analysis. A further reported finding was that TCR beta sequences accurately predicted the HLA-A and HLA-B alleles for most subjects in the first cohort. Because counts were too low, 15 to 20 rarely observed V segments, including chromosome 9 orphons, were excluded from the earlier analysis of a few hundred of the donors. A later analysis found that HLA-associated TCR beta chains were more clonally expanded and had lower generation probabilities than equally common non-associated chains. The classifier was reported to diagnose cytomegalovirus status with high specificity and sensitivity in both the original cohort and the validation cohort. Because HLA typing was missing for some donors at each locus, association tests included only the typed subset. In a later analysis, TCR association rates were found to vary across HLA loci, with the most associated TCRs seen for DRB1 alleles and the fewest for HLA-C alleles. The authors suggested that the approach could potentially be extended to other disease states and immunological phenotypes. Strong co-occurrence of HLA alleles, especially DR and DQ, made assigning TCR associations to individual alleles difficult. A later genetic analysis reported fewer N-insertions in productive TCRs among donors in an Asian-associated ancestry cluster than the roughly 620-donor mean.

The cohort was made up of several hundred healthy bone marrow donors. At the time of sampling, every cohort member was nominally healthy, though immune exposures that went unrecorded were likely present. The donor was CMV seropositive and belonged to the group of 250 to 300 seropositive cohort members. Every donor gave a peripheral blood sample, and the peripheral blood mononuclear cells from that sample were used for TCR beta sequencing. Genomic DNA extraction from the blood cell samples was performed with the Qiagen DNeasy Blood Extraction Kit. The library was made by the immunoSEQ multiplex PCR assay. For the multiplex PCR, a mixture combining 60 forward primers for TCR Vbeta segments and 13 reverse primers for TCR Jbeta segments was used. Amplification of the CDR3 region of rearranged TCR beta genes was performed with a multiplex PCR assay on genomic DNA. The Illumina HiSeq System was used to sequence the amplified TCR beta libraries as 87-base-pair reads. Per the source publication's procedure: A later analysis counted 65 million to 90 million unique TCR beta chains across the 600 to 850 repertoires, and around 9.9 million of these chains were shared by at least two donors. To remove PCR and sequencing errors, raw reads were error-corrected and collapsed into unique sequences using a nearest-neighbor algorithm that merged closely related sequences. Alignment of CDR3 sequences to IMGT reference sequences was used to assign V, D and J gene segments. For a sequence to be retained, at least a six-nucleotide match to both a V gene segment and a J gene segment was required. Rearrangements were called productive when the CDR3 lacked stop codons and stayed in frame with V and J; all others were non-productive. Following IMGT convention, CDR3 was defined as the stretch from the second conserved V-encoded cysteine up to the conserved J-encoded phenylalanine. The earlier analysis of roughly 590 of the donors excluded any sequence lacking an unambiguous match to a single V gene segment. In an earlier analysis of several hundred of the donors, V segments were called functional above 56.7% productive rearrangements and were called segregating when the between-donor standard deviation exceeded 5%. A statistical classification framework was built to diagnose cytomegalovirus status from the catalog of TCR beta chain sequences. V and J gene assignment, in a later analysis, came from comparing TCR nucleotide sequences with IMGT/GENE-DB human TR gene sequences. A later analysis assigned CDR3 sequences and most-parsimonious VDJ recombination scenarios with the TCRdist pipeline. In a later analysis, each TCR beta chain was defined by its CDR3 amino acid sequence together with its V-gene family, and reads lacking a unique V-gene family were excluded. In a later analysis, fewer than 600 highly shared, low-generation-probability nucleotide sequences were removed to address suspected cross-contamination and a sequencing artifact. In a later analysis, a clonal expansion index was calculated for each public chain from normalized within-repertoire ranks of inferred template counts. Generation probabilities in a later analysis came from a VDJ recombination model fitted to out-of-frame rearrangements, and those results were checked against IGoR. In a later analysis, hypergeometric tests were used to score TCR-TCR, TCR-HLA and TCR-CMV co-occurrence, with a repertoire-size bias correction applied to TCR pairs. To estimate false discovery rates, a later analysis permuted the HLA or CMV assignments 20 times. In a later analysis, co-occurring TCRs were grouped using DBSCAN, with TCRdist sequence similarity added in when clustering inside HLA-allele-positive subsets. Repertoires with fewer than 30,000 or more than 120,000 public chains were left out of co-occurrence clustering, as were four to six repertoires with anomalous nucleotide sharing. TCRdb's version of the immuneACCESS table is confined to in-frame rearrangements and falls short of the full clone set. An unresolved V gene accounts for under half of the shortfall where checked; the remainder is of unknown origin. V and J calls and clone size follow that table, whereas D and trimming were derived from the DNA. Here the sample has more than 100,000 clones; around 72% occur a single time. The leading ten clones occupy roughly 4% of the sample.

Recombination connected TRBV29-1 to TRBJ1-2, with the D gene not clear enough to name. This TCR came from a man aged 50 to 59 in good health and CMV-seropositive. The sequenced sample consisted of PBMCs. The DNA reads TGCAGCGTTGACCAGCGGGTTGGCTACACCTTC. Its amino acids are CSVDQRVGYTF.